The next 29 T cell receptor beta chains were all read from a single sample in a study of early T cells in non-severe SARS-CoV-2 infection. TCRdb passed the 5' RACE reads through MiXCR, listing each CDR3 protein once. This sample has tens of thousands of distinct CDR3 sequences, with about 7% found just once. The starting material was whole blood, obtained at baseline. These TCRs come from an adult who was a healthcare worker with PCR-confirmed SARS-CoV-2 infection or an uninfected control (not recorded which).

J is TRBJ1-2 and V is TRBV13; D unclear. The germline V and J ends were trimmed by 2 bases and 3 bases, with 13 bases remaining between them. The CDR3 covers 15 residues. Per germline, CDR1 PRHDT and CDR2 FYEKMQ (reference sequence). Here the CDR3 reads CASSLIRPPHYGYTF. The CDR3 DNA is TGTGCCAGCAGCTTAATTAGACCACCTCACTATGGCTACACCTTC.

This clonotype was seen at least ten times. The genes are TRBV28 and TRBJ2-3; 11 positions agree with TRBD2. Germline V CDR1 and CDR2: MDHEN, SYDVKM. The trim removed 2 bases at V and 2 bases at J, leaving 6 bases unmatched. This CDR3 is built from 17 residues. For the CDR3, the DNA is TGTGCCAGCAGTTTAGCCTCTAGCGGGAGGCCCACAGATACGCAGTATTTT. Translation: CASSLASSGRPTDTQYF.

The sample holds a few counts of this clonotype. The V call is TRBV10-3, the J call TRBJ2-5; D may be TRBD1 (8 bases). This CDR3 is 16 amino acids long. Germline V CDR1 and CDR2: ENHRY, SYGVKD. V lost 6 bases and J lost 4, with 21 bases in between. Here the CDR3 DNA reads TGTGCCATCAGCTCTAGCGGCCTCACAGGGGGAGAGACCCAGTACTTC. The encoded protein is CAISSSGLTGGETQYF.

The chain employs TRBV4-1 and TRBJ2-5, with D tentatively TRBD1 (5 bases). V was trimmed by 0 bases and J by 2 bases, leaving 10 bases between them. Germline CDR1 and CDR2: MGHRA and YSYEKL. The CDR3 sequence is 15 residues long. The CDR3: CASSQDPAGQETQYF. CDR3 DNA sequence: TGCGCCAGCAGCCAAGACCCGGCAGGGCAAGAGACCCAGTACTTC.

The genes are TRBV29-1 and TRBJ1-2; D is possibly TRBD1 (6 bases). This CDR3 is built from 15 residues. The germline CDR1 and CDR2 sequences are SQVTM and ANQGSEA. V lost 2 bases to trimming and J lost 2 bases, with 15 bases between them. The DNA of the CDR3 is TGCAGCGTTGAAAGTGGAGGGGGAATGAACTATGGCTACACCTTC. Residues: CSVESGGGMNYGYTF.

This clonotype has at least ten counts. The chain carries TRBV7-2 and TRBJ2-1; D possibly matches TRBD1 or TRBD2 (5 bases each). The CDR3 is 15 amino acids. Deletions cut 0 bases from V and 6 bases from J, with 12 bases between. Germline assignment: CDR1 SGHTA and CDR2 FQGNSA. The CDR3 loop is CASSLAWAGTNEQFF. The CDR3 region has the DNA TGTGCCAGCAGCTTAGCGTGGGCAGGGACCAATGAGCAGTTCTTC.

The chain carries TRBV29-1 and TRBJ2-5; D gene uncertain. The V gene's germline CDR1 is SQVTM and CDR2 ANQGSEA. V was shortened by 3 bases and J by 5 bases, with 10 bases between the two germline ends. This CDR3 has 12 residues. CDR3 sequence: CSVDSVAETQYF. CDR3 nucleotide sequence: TGCAGCGTTGATTCGGTCGCGGAGACCCAGTACTTC. The whole variable domain, remainder taken from reference TRBV29-1 and TRBJ2-5, is SAVISQKPSRDICQRGTSLTIQCQVDSQVTMMFWYRQQPGQSLTLIATANQGSEATYESGFVIDKFPISRPNLTFSTLTVSNMSPEDSSIYLCSVDSVAETQYFGPGTRLLVL.

The V gene is TRBV4-3, the J gene TRBJ2-2; 12 bases are a match to TRBD2. The ends lost 3 bases at V and 6 bases at J; junction bases unmatched: 5. Germline assignment: CDR1 LGHNA and CDR2 YSLEER. The CDR3 consists of 16 residues. The CDR3 is CASSQTSGSVAGELFF. The CDR3 DNA follows: TGCGCCAGCAGCCAGACTAGCGGGAGTGTGGCCGGGGAGCTGTTTTTT.

The chain's CDR3 is CASSLNLGTPAYEQYF. The CDR3 nucleotides are TGTGCCAGCAGCCTCAATTTAGGGACGCCTGCCTACGAGCAGTACTTC. The V gene is TRBV3-1, the J gene TRBJ2-7; the D gene could be TRBD1 or TRBD2 (5 bases each). The length of the CDR3 is 16 residues. The germline V gene has CDR1 LGHDT and CDR2 YNNKEL (reference sequence). Trimming took 4 bases from V and 2 from J, leaving 18 bases between them.

Notes on this clonotype: A much larger clone lies a single base off, so this may be a read error. The rearrangement links TRBV7-2 to TRBJ1-3; D unresolved. Trimming removed 6 bases at V and 0 bases at J, with 6 bases between. CDR3 length: 13 residues. Germline V gene lookup returns CDR1 SGHTA and CDR2 FQGNSA. The DNA for the CDR3 is TGTGCCAGCAGTTCTAACTCTGGAAACACCATATATTTT. It codes for CASSSNSGNTIYF.

This clonotype has ten or more counts. V usage is TRBV6-1 and J usage is TRBJ1-1; a possible D gene is TRBD1 (6 bases). V lost 6 bases to trimming and J lost 0 bases, with 8 bases between them. The CDR3 runs 13 residues. Per germline, CDR1 MNHNS and CDR2 SASEGT. The CDR3 here is CASSTGMNTEAFF. CDR3 DNA sequence: TGTGCCAGCAGCACAGGGATGAACACTGAAGCTTTCTTT.

This clonotype has a count of ten or more. J is TRBJ2-7 and V is TRBV6-1; no clear D. Trimming stripped 1 base from V and 3 bases from J, with 10 bases between. The CDR3 contains 14 residues. Germline loops: CDR1 MNHNS, CDR2 SASEGT. CDR3 bases: TGTGCCAGCAGTGAAGTACACCTACTCTACGAGCAGTACGTC. Amino acid sequence: CASSEVHLLYEQYV.

This clonotype has a count of ten or more. The chain employs TRBV5-6 and TRBJ2-7, with D hard to call. V was trimmed by 4 bases and J by 4 bases, leaving 18 bases between them. Germline V gene lookup returns CDR1 SGHDT and CDR2 YYEEEE. This CDR3 is built from 15 residues. CDR3 DNA sequence: TGTGCCAGCAGCCCTCTGAGGAGTTTGGGTTACGAGCAGTACTTC. It codes for CASSPLRSLGYEQYF.

This clonotype has a count of ten or more. The chain recombines TRBV5-6 with TRBJ2-7, with a weak D call TRBD1 (6 bases). The CDR3 is made up of 18 amino acids. Germline V gene lookup returns CDR1 SGHDT and CDR2 YYEEEE. Trimming pared 3 bases from V and 2 bases from J, leaving 24 bases between. For the CDR3, the DNA is TGTGCCAGCAGCTCCTGGGACAATATACCGACCCGGGCCTACGAGCAGTACGTC. Its translation is CASSSWDNIPTRAYEQYV.

This clonotype was found a few times. The chain couples TRBV28 to TRBJ1-5; 7 nucleotides match TRBD1. The CDR3 spans 15 residues. The V gene's germline CDR1 is MDHEN and CDR2 SYDVKM. After removal of 7 bases from V and 1 base from J, the junction contained 7 bases not matched to a gene. The CDR3 is CASKGQTLSNQPQHF. CDR3 nucleotide sequence: TGTGCCAGCAAGGGACAGACATTGAGCAATCAGCCCCAGCATTTT.

The rearrangement links TRBV12-3 or TRBV12-4 to TRBJ2-1; 8 bases agree with TRBD2. V dropped 2 bases and J dropped 8; count of bases not matched to a gene: 8. The CDR3 has 15 residues. The CDR3 loop is CASSLSSSGSYEQFF. CDR3 nucleotide sequence: TGTGCCAGCAGTTTATCGTCAAGCGGGAGCTATGAGCAGTTCTTC.

This clonotype was detected a few times. CDR3 amino acids: CASSLRESAKNIQYF. CDR3 sequence (DNA): TGTGCCAGCAGCTTGCGGGAGTCCGCCAAAAACATTCAGTACTTC. This chain links TRBV7-2 with TRBJ2-4; TRBD2 agrees at 7 bases. Germline-derived CDR1 and CDR2 are SGHTA and FQGNSA. V lost 3 bases, J lost 1 base, and 3 bases stayed unmatched. The CDR3 has 15 amino acids.

In its sample, this clonotype was seen many times. The chain couples TRBV29-1 to TRBJ1-2, with D maybe TRBD1 (5 bases). V was shortened by 6 bases and J by 2 bases, with 13 bases between the two germline ends. CDR3 size: 13 residues. Germline assignment: CDR1 SQVTM and CDR2 ANQGSEA. CDR3 nucleotide sequence: TGCAGCGTCGCTGTGGGGCAAAACTATGGCTACACCTTC. This gives the protein CSVAVGQNYGYTF. The full variable domain, its missing parts supplied by reference TRBV29-1 and TRBJ1-2, is SAVISQKPSRDICQRGTSLTIQCQVDSQVTMMFWYRQQPGQSLTLIATANQGSEATYESGFVIDKFPISRPNLTFSTLTVSNMSPEDSSIYLCSVAVGQNYGYTFGSGTRLTVV.

Ten or more counts support this clonotype. The rearrangement links TRBV5-1 to TRBJ1-1; 9 positions agree with TRBD1. Germline assignment: CDR1 SGHRS and CDR2 YFSETQ. After removal of 2 bases from V and 6 bases from J, the junction contained 2 bases not matched to a gene. The CDR3 is 13 amino acids. The CDR3 protein is CASSLQGAAEAFF. The CDR3 DNA reads as TGCGCCAGCAGCTTACAGGGGGCGGCTGAAGCTTTCTTT.

This clonotype was seen ten or more times. This rearrangement joins TRBV2 to TRBJ2-1; D gene unclear. CDR1 and CDR2 from the germline V gene are SNHLY and FYNNEI. The CDR3 consists of 15 residues. V dropped 2 bases and J dropped 1 base, with 9 bases sitting between them. CDR3 nucleotide sequence: TGTGCCAGCAGTGAAACTCAAGGGTCCTACAATGAGCAGTTCTTC. It yields the protein CASSETQGSYNEQFF.

This clonotype appeared many times. The V and J genes are TRBV19 and TRBJ2-1; 11 bases line up with TRBD2. Germline V gives CDR1 LNHDA, CDR2 SQIVND (reference sequence). The CDR3 is made up of 16 amino acids. The ends lost 4 bases at V and 6 bases at J; junction bases unmatched: 8. The CDR3 bases are TGTGCCAGTAGTACCTTAGCGGGAGGGGGTTTCAATGAGCAGTTCTTC. Translating gives CASSTLAGGGFNEQFF. Supplemented by reference TRBV19 and TRBJ2-1, the full variable domain reads DGGITQSPKYLFRKEGQNVTLSCEQNLNHDAMYWYRQDPGQGLRLIYYSQIVNDFQKGDIAEGYSVSREKKESFPLTVTSAQKNPTAFYLCASSTLAGGGFNEQFFGPGTRLTVL.

This clonotype was counted a few times. This chain uses TRBV28 with TRBJ2-4, with 7 bases lining up with TRBD1. The CDR3 is 19 amino acids. V dropped 5 bases and J dropped 2; count of bases not matched to a gene: 18. In germline, CDR1 is MDHEN, CDR2 SYDVKM. The CDR3 nucleotides read TGTGCCAGCAGTCCCCCCTTCCTGGCAGGGGGTGGAACCAAAAACATTCAGTACTTC. It encodes CASSPPFLAGGGTKNIQYF. Based on the CDR3 plus reference TRBV28 and TRBJ2-4, the full variable domain is DVKVTQSSRYLVKRTGEKVFLECVQDMDHENMFWYRQDPGLGLRLIYFSYDVKMKEKGDIPEGYSVSREKKERFSLILESASTNQTSMYLCASSPPFLAGGGTKNIQYFGAGTRLSVL.

This clonotype was found many times. The chain combines TRBV7-9 with TRBJ1-1, with D possibly matching TRBD1 (6 bases). The CDR3 consists of 12 residues. CDR1 and CDR2 from the germline V gene are SEHNR and FQNEAQ (reference sequence). V lost 4 bases and J 8 bases, leaving 11 bases between the germline ends. The CDR3: CASSYTGIEAFF. CDR3 nucleotides: TGTGCCAGCAGCTACACAGGGATAGAAGCTTTCTTT.

The rearrangement uses TRBV27 and TRBJ2-3, with no clear D. CDR1 and CDR2 (germline): MNHEY, SMNVEV (reference sequence). Trimming took 5 bases from V and 5 from J, leaving 14 bases between them. This CDR3 spans 14 amino acids. The CDR3 nucleotides are TGTGCCAGCAGTGGCCGCGGTGTAGTAGATACGCAGTATTTT. This codes for CASSGRGVVDTQYF.

The V and J genes are TRBV11-3 and TRBJ2-1; 7 bases align to TRBD1. This CDR3 is 16 amino acids long. Germline values: CDR1 SGHNT, CDR2 YENEEA. V dropped 4 bases and J dropped 3; count of bases not matched to a gene: 9. The CDR3 DNA sequence: TGTGCCAGCAGCTCCAGATACGGGACAGTCTACAATGAGCAGTTCTTC. Protein sequence: CASSSRYGTVYNEQFF.

This clonotype was seen a handful of times. The J gene is TRBJ1-1, the V gene TRBV6-2 or TRBV6-3, with 11 bases lining up with TRBD1. Trimming took 6 bases from V and 11 from J; bases not matched to a gene: 5. CDR3 length: 12 amino acids. Germline CDR1 MNHEY, CDR2 SVGEGT. In DNA, the CDR3 is TGTGCCAGCAGCGGACAGGGGGCGGCGGCTTTCTTT. Translating gives CASSGQGAAAFF.

As regards this clonotype: A read error may account for a junction end that differs from germline. The J gene is TRBJ2-5, the V gene TRBV6-2 or TRBV6-3, with a tentative D call TRBD2 (6 bases). This CDR3 has 15 residues. Germline CDR1 and CDR2: MNHEY and SVGEGT. CDR3: CASGYSLEGGETQYF. CDR3 nucleotides: TGTGCCAGCGGTTACTCGTTGGAGGGAGGAGAGACCCAGTACTTC.

This clonotype was detected only a few times. The chain couples TRBV5-5 to TRBJ2-3; possibly TRBD2 for D (6 bases). V was cut by 0 bases and J by 4 bases, with 9 bases left in between. Germline loops: CDR1 SGHKS, CDR2 YYEKEE (reference sequence). The CDR3 has 14 residues. The CDR3 reads CASSLEWGADTQYF. The CDR3 DNA follows: TGTGCCAGCAGCTTGGAGTGGGGGGCAGATACGCAGTATTTT.

This clonotype was seen more than once but under ten times. V is TRBV18 and J is TRBJ1-1; D gene ambiguous. This CDR3 comprises 15 residues. Germline V lookup: CDR1 KGHSH, CDR2 LQKENI. The germline V and J ends were trimmed by 3 bases and 8 bases, with 19 bases remaining between them. CDR3 amino acids: CASSPMSFVDIEAFF. CDR3 coding DNA: TGTGCCAGCTCACCCATGTCCTTTGTCGACATCGAAGCTTTCTTT.